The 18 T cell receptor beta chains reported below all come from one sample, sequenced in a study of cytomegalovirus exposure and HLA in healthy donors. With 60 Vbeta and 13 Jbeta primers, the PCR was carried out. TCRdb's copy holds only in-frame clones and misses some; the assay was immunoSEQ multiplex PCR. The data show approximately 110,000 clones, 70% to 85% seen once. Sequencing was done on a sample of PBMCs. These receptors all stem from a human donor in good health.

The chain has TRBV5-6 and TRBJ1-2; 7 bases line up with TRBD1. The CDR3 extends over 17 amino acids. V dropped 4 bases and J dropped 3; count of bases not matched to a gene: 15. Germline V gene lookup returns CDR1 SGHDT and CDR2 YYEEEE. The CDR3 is CASSPSPGQLTYYGYTF. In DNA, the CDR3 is TGTGCCAGCAGCCCGAGCCCGGGACAGCTTACTTACTATGGCTACACCTTC.

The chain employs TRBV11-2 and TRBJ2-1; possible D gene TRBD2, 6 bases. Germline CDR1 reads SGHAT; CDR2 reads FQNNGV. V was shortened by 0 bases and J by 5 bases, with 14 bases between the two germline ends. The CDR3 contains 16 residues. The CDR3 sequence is CASSLEAGSRNNEQFF. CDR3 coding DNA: TGTGCCAGCAGCTTAGAGGCGGGATCACGGAACAATGAGCAGTTCTTC.

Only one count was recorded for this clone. Here the CDR3 DNA reads TGTGCCAGCAGTTACCGGGACAGGGGGCGGGCCGGGGAGCTGTTTTTT. Translation gives CASSYRDRGRAGELFF. V gene TRBV6-5 combines with J gene TRBJ2-2; TRBD1 aligns across 12 bases. The CDR3 runs to 16 residues. The V gene end was trimmed by 2 bases and the J gene end by 6 bases; junction bases not matched to a gene: 4. CDR1 MNHEY and CDR2 SVGAGI come from the germline V gene.

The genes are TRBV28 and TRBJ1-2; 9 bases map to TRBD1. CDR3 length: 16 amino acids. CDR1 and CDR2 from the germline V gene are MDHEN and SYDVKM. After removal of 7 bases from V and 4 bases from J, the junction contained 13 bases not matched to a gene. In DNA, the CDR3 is TGTGCCAGCACTCTCCCGGGACAGGGACGAGGCTATGGCTACACCTTC. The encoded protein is CASTLPGQGRGYGYTF.

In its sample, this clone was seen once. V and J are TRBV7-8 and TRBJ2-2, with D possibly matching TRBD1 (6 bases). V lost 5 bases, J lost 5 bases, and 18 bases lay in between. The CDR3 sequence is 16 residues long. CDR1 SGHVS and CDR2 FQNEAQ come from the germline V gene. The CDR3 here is CASSIGTSQETGELFF. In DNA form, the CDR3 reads TGTGCCAGCAGCATCGGGACAAGCCAGGAGACCGGGGAGCTGTTTTTT.

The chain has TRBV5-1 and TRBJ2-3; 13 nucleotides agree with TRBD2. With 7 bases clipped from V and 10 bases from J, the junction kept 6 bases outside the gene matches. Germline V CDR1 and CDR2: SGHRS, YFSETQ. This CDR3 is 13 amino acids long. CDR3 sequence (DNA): TGCGCCAGCCCCGGGACTAGCGGGACCGCGCAGTATTTT. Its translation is CASPGTSGTAQYF.

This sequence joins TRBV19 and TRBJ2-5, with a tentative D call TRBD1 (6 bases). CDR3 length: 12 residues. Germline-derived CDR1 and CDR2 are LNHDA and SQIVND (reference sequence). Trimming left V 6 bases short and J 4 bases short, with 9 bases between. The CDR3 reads CASRPRGETQYF. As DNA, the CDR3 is TGTGCCAGTAGACCCAGGGGAGAGACCCAGTACTTC.

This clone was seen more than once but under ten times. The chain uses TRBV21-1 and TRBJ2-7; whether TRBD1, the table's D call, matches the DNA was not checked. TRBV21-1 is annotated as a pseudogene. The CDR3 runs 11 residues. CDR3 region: CASDRVCEQYF. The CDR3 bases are TGTGCCAGCGACAGGGTATGCGAGCAGTACTTC.

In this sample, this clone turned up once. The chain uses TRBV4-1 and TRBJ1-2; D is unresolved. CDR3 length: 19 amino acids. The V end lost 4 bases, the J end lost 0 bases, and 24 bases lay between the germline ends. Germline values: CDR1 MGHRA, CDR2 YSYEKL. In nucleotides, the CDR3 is TGCGCCAGCAGCCGAGGACCCGGGGAACCCGCTTTTTCTAACTATGGCTACACCTTC. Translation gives CASSRGPGEPAFSNYGYTF.

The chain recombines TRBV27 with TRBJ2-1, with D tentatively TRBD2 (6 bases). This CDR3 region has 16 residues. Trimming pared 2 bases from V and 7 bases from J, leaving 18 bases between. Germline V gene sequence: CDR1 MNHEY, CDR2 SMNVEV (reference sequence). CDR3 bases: TGTGCCAGCAGTTTAAATCCGGGGAGGTTTAGGAATGAGCAGTTCTTC. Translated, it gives CASSLNPGRFRNEQFF.

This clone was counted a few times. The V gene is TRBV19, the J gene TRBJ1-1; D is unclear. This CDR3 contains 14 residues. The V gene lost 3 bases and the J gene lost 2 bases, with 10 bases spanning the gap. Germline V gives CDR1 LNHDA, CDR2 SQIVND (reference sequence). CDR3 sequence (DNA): TGTGCCAGTAGTATCGGACTGATTAACACTGAAGCTTTCTTT. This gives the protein CASSIGLINTEAFF.

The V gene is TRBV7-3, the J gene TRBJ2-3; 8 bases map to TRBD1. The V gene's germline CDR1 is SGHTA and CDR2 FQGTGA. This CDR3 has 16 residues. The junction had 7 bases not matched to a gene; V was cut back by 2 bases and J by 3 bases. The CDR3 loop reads CASSLSAGGITDTQYF. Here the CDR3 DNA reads TGTGCCAGCAGCTTATCGGCAGGGGGCATTACAGATACGCAGTATTTT.

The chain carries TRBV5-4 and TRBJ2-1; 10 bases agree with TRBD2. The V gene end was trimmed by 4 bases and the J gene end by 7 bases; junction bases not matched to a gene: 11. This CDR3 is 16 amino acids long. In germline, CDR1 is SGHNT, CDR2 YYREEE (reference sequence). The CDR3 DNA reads TGTGCCAGCAGCCCGGCTTCTAGCGGGAGTTTTAATGAGCAGTTCTTC. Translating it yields CASSPASSGSFNEQFF.

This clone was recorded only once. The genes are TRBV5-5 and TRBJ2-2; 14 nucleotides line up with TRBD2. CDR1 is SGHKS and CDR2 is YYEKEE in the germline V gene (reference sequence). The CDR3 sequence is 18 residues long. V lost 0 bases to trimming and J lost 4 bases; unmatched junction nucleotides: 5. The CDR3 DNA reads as TGTGCCAGCAGCTTGGGACTAGCGGGAGGGCCGGGCACCGGGGAGCTGTTTTTT. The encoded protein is CASSLGLAGGPGTGELFF.

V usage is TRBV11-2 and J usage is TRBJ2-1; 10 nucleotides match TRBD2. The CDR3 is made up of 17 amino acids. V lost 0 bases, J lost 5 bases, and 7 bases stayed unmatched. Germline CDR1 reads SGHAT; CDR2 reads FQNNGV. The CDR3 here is CASSLDSASGRNNEQFF. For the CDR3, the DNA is TGTGCCAGCAGCTTAGATTCGGCTAGCGGGAGAAACAATGAGCAGTTCTTC.

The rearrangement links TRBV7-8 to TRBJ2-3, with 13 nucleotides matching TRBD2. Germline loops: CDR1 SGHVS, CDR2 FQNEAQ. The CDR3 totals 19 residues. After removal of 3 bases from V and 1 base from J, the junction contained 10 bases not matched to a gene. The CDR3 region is CASSFPGEGTSGGTDTQYF. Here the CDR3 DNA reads TGTGCCAGCAGCTTCCCAGGCGAGGGGACTAGCGGGGGCACAGATACGCAGTATTTT.

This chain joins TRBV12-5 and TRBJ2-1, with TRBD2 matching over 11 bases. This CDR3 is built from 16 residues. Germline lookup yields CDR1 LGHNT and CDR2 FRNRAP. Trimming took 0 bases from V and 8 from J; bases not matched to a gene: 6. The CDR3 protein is CASGLVSSGRRDEQFF. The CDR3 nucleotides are TGTGCTAGTGGTTTGGTCTCTAGCGGGAGGAGGGATGAGCAGTTCTTC.

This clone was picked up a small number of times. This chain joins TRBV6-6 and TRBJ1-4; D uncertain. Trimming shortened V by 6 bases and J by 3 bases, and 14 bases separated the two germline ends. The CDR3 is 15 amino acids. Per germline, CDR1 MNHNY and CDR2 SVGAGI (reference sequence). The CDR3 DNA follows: TGTGCCAGCAGGAGAAATGTCGCCCCTAATGAAAAACTGTTTTTT. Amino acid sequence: CASRRNVAPNEKLFF.